These T cell receptor beta chains were read from a single sample in a study of technical replicates of blood from a few donors. Some clones are missing from TCRdb's copy, which holds only in-frame ones; the method was immunoSEQ multiplex PCR. The data contain some 80,000 clones, roughly 94% of them singletons. The source material was T cells isolated from PBMCs. Receptor source: a human donor in good health. Each CDR3 is given with its conserved first and last residue. D genes are given only for firm matches. Expanded clones get a size class; other rows say once, few or many, or leave the size out.

size,D,V,J,DNA,CDR3
once,TRBD1,TRBV7-9,TRBJ2-1,TGTGCCAGCAGCCTTACCTCCGACAGGGTGCAGGTCTTC,CASSLTSDRVQVF
-,-,TRBV18,TRBJ1-5,TGTGCCAGCTCACCACCCGGCGATCCGGGGCCCCAGCATTTT,CASSPPGDPGPQHF
-,TRBD1,TRBV12-5,TRBJ2-1,TGTGCTAGTGGTGCCACAAGGGACAGGGCCTCTTTCTCCTACAATGAGCAGTTCTTC,CASGATRDRASFSYNEQFF
-,-,TRBV5-1,TRBJ2-7,TGCGCCAGCAGCTTGGATCGGGTAGGCACCCACGAGCAGTACTTC,CASSLDRVGTHEQYF
-,-,TRBV7-3,TRBJ2-7,TGTGCCAGCAGCTCCCCTTTTCCCGTTGCCTACGAGCAGTACTTC,CASSSPFPVAYEQYF
-,TRBD1,TRBV15,TRBJ1-2,TGTGCCACCAGCAGAGTTATAGGGACAGGGGGTAATGGCTACACCTTC,CATSRVIGTGGNGYTF
-,TRBD2,TRBV4-1,TRBJ2-4,TGCGCCAGCAGAGGACTAGCGGGCTCCACGGAGGCCAAAAACATTCAGTACTTC,CASRGLAGSTEAKNIQYF
-,TRBD1,TRBV9,TRBJ1-2,TGTGCCAGCAGCGTAGCAGGGACAGGGGTTGGCTACACCTTC,CASSVAGTGVGYTF
-,TRBD2,TRBV5-1,TRBJ2-5,TGCGCCACCTCCCGGGGGGGCAATGGGGAAGAGACCCAGTACTTC,CATSRGGNGEETQYF
-,-,TRBV21-1,TRBJ2-2,TGTGCCAGCAGCAACCCCAGGACAGGGGGCCGGGCCGGGGAGCTGTTTTTT,CASSNPRTGGRAGELFF
-,-,TRBV9,TRBJ1-1,TGTGCCAGCAGCGTAGGGGCCGATCGGGCTTTCTTT,CASSVGADRAFF
-,-,TRBV6-6,TRBJ1-1,TGTGCCAGCAGTTATTCAAACACTGAAGCTTTCTTT,CASSYSNTEAFF
few,TRBD1,TRBV9,TRBJ1-5,TGTGCCAGCAGCGCTGGGACAGCCTCAAATCAGCCCCAGCATTTT,CASSAGTASNQPQHF
-,-,TRBV7-9,TRBJ2-3,TGTGCCAGCAGCTTCTCCATATTACTCACAGATACGCAGTATTTT,CASSFSILLTDTQYF
-,TRBD1,TRBV5-1,TRBJ2-5,TGCGCCAGCAGCTTGGGACGAGACAGGGGTATCCAAGAGACCCAGTACTTC,CASSLGRDRGIQETQYF
-,-,TRBV5-4,TRBJ2-7,TGTGCCAGCAGCTTGAAAGGGGCGGATAGCGAGCAGTACTTC,CASSLKGADSEQYF
-,-,TRBV27,TRBJ1-1,TGTGCCAGCAGTTCCGGGGGGCCTAACACTGAAGCTTTCTTT,CASSSGGPNTEAFF
-,-,TRBV5-1,TRBJ2-2,TGCGCCAGCAGCTTGGATAGGCTCAGCGTAACCGGGGAGCTGTTTTTT,CASSLDRLSVTGELFF
-,-,TRBV2,TRBJ1-5,TGTGCCAGCAAGTCAGGGTGGTCGAATCAGCCCCAGCATTTT,CASKSGWSNQPQHF
-,TRBD2,TRBV5-4,TRBJ2-7,TGTGCCAGCACTCCAACTAGCGGCCCCTACGAGCAGTACTTC,CASTPTSGPYEQYF
-,-,TRBV5-1,TRBJ2-7,TGCGCCAGCAGCTTGCTTGGCGGCAACGAGCAGTACTTC,CASSLLGGNEQYF
once,-,TRBV7-6,TRBJ2-2,TGTGCCAGCAGCTCTTGGAACACCGGGGAGCTGTTTTTT,CASSSWNTGELFF
-,TRBD1,TRBV5-1,TRBJ2-5,TGCGCCAGCAGCTTGGGGGCAGGGGGCACTAAAGAGACCCAGTACTTC,CASSLGAGGTKETQYF
-,TRBD2,TRBV5-1,TRBJ2-3,TGCGCCAGCAGCTTGGAGTGGGGACTAACAGATACGCAGTATTTT,CASSLEWGLTDTQYF
few,-,TRBV7-9,TRBJ1-1,TGTGCCAGCAGCTTTTTCTCAGGGAACACTGAAGCTTTCTTT,CASSFFSGNTEAFF
-,TRBD2,TRBV29-1,TRBJ2-7,TGCAGCGCCGCTAGCGGGAGCCTCTACGAGCAGTACTTC,CSAASGSLYEQYF
-,-,TRBV11-3,TRBJ1-2,TGTGCCAGCAGCTTTGATATTAACAGAGCCTATGGCTACACCTTC,CASSFDINRAYGYTF
few,-,TRBV6-1,TRBJ1-2,TGTGCCAGCAGTGCCGGTCACTTACTCTATGGCTACACCTTC,CASSAGHLLYGYTF
-,-,TRBV2,TRBJ2-3,TGTGCCAGCAGATCGGACAGTCAAGCCGATACGCAGTATTTT,CASRSDSQADTQYF
once,TRBD2,TRBV7-9,TRBJ2-1,TGTGCCAGCAGCTCCGGACTAGCGGGAGGCAATGAGCAGTTCTTC,CASSSGLAGGNEQFF
-,-,TRBV7-7,TRBJ1-3,TGTGCCAGCAGCCGCGGGACGACGGTACAGGACACCATATATTTT,CASSRGTTVQDTIYF
once,-,TRBV28,TRBJ2-7,TGTGCCAGCAGTTCGGACAGAAAATCCTACGAGCAGTACTTC,CASSSDRKSYEQYF
-,TRBD1,TRBV4-1,TRBJ2-7,TGCGCCAGCAGCCAACAGGGGGCGGGGGAGCAGTACTTC,CASSQQGAGEQYF
-,-,TRBV7-6,TRBJ2-7,TGTGCCAGCAGCGTTGCGGGGGAGCAGTACTTC,CASSVAGEQYF
-,TRBD2,TRBV11-2,TRBJ2-1,TGTGCCAGCAGCTTCAAGGGAGGGCCGTATGAGCAGTTCTTC,CASSFKGGPYEQFF
-,TRBD1,TRBV11-2,TRBJ2-5,TGTGCCAGCAGCTTGGACAGGGGCCAAGAGACCCAGTACTTC,CASSLDRGQETQYF
-,TRBD2,TRBV27,TRBJ2-1,TGTGCCAGCAGTAGCCTAGCGGGGGGGCCCTACAATGAGCAGTTCTTC,CASSSLAGGPYNEQFF
few,TRBD2,TRBV19,TRBJ2-2,TGTGCCAGTAGTCCCCGAGCGGGAGCGAACACCGGGGAGCTGTTTTTT,CASSPRAGANTGELFF
-,-,TRBV6-1,TRBJ1-4,TGTGCCAGCAACGAGGTCGGTGCAACTAATGAAAAACTGTTTTTT,CASNEVGATNEKLFF
-,-,TRBV29-1,TRBJ1-5,TGCAGCGCTAAGACAGGAAATAGCAATCAGCCCCAGCATTTT,CSAKTGNSNQPQHF
few,-,TRBV4-1,TRBJ2-2,TGCGCCAGCAGCCGACAGGACCTTCCGAACACCGGGGAGCTGTTTTTT,CASSRQDLPNTGELFF
-,-,TRBV5-1,TRBJ1-2,TGCGCCAGCAGCTTGGCGCCGGGTTCCAGGGTAGGTTCGCGTGGCTACACCTTC,CASSLAPGSRVGSRGYTF
once,-,TRBV6-5,TRBJ2-7,TGTGCCAGCAGTCGGGGGAAGACTGGGTCCTACGAGCAGTACTTC,CASSRGKTGSYEQYF
-,-,TRBV9,TRBJ1-2,TGTGCCAGCAGCGTAGGGGGGGGTGGCTACACCTTC,CASSVGGGGYTF
-,TRBD1,TRBV29-1,TRBJ2-5,TGCAGCGCTATTACAGGGACAGCCCAAGAGACCCAGTACTTC,CSAITGTAQETQYF
-,TRBD1,TRBV7-9,TRBJ2-7,TGTGCCAGCAGCCAAAGGGGACAGGACACCTACGAGCAGTACTTC,CASSQRGQDTYEQYF
-,TRBD2,TRBV30,TRBJ2-3,TGTGCCTGGAGTGTTCTAGCGGGGCTCACAGATACGCAGTATTTT,CAWSVLAGLTDTQYF
-,-,TRBV5-1,TRBJ1-1,TGCGCCAGCAGCACCGGACAATTGAACACTGAAGCTTTCTTT,CASSTGQLNTEAFF
-,TRBD1,TRBV6-1,TRBJ2-5,TGTGCCAGCAGGGGACAGGGCAAACAAGAGACCCAGTACTTC,CASRGQGKQETQYF
-,TRBD1,TRBV29-1,TRBJ2-1,TGCAGCGTGGGGACAGACGATTACAATGAGCAGTTCTTC,CSVGTDDYNEQFF
-,-,TRBV5-4,TRBJ1-3,TGTGCCAGCAGCGAGGCGCTTTCTGGAAACACCATATATTTT,CASSEALSGNTIYF
-,-,TRBV7-9,TRBJ2-7,TGTGCCAGCAGCTTAGCGGAAAGGGGATTGACTAGACCTCGAGACGAGCAGTACTTC,CASSLAERGLTRPRDEQYF
-,TRBD1,TRBV7-6,TRBJ1-4,TGTGCCAGCAGCGACGGACAGGGGGCAGTTACTAATGAAAAACTGTTTTTT,CASSDGQGAVTNEKLFF
-,-,TRBV11-2,TRBJ2-1,TGTGCCAGCAGCTTTTCTCGATCCTTTAGTCGGAGACGCGACAATGAGCAGTTCTTC,CASSFSRSFSRRRDNEQFF
few,-,TRBV28,TRBJ2-2,TGTGCCAGCAGTTTAGTCCTCCGCGCGAACACCGGGGAGCTGTTTTTT,CASSLVLRANTGELFF